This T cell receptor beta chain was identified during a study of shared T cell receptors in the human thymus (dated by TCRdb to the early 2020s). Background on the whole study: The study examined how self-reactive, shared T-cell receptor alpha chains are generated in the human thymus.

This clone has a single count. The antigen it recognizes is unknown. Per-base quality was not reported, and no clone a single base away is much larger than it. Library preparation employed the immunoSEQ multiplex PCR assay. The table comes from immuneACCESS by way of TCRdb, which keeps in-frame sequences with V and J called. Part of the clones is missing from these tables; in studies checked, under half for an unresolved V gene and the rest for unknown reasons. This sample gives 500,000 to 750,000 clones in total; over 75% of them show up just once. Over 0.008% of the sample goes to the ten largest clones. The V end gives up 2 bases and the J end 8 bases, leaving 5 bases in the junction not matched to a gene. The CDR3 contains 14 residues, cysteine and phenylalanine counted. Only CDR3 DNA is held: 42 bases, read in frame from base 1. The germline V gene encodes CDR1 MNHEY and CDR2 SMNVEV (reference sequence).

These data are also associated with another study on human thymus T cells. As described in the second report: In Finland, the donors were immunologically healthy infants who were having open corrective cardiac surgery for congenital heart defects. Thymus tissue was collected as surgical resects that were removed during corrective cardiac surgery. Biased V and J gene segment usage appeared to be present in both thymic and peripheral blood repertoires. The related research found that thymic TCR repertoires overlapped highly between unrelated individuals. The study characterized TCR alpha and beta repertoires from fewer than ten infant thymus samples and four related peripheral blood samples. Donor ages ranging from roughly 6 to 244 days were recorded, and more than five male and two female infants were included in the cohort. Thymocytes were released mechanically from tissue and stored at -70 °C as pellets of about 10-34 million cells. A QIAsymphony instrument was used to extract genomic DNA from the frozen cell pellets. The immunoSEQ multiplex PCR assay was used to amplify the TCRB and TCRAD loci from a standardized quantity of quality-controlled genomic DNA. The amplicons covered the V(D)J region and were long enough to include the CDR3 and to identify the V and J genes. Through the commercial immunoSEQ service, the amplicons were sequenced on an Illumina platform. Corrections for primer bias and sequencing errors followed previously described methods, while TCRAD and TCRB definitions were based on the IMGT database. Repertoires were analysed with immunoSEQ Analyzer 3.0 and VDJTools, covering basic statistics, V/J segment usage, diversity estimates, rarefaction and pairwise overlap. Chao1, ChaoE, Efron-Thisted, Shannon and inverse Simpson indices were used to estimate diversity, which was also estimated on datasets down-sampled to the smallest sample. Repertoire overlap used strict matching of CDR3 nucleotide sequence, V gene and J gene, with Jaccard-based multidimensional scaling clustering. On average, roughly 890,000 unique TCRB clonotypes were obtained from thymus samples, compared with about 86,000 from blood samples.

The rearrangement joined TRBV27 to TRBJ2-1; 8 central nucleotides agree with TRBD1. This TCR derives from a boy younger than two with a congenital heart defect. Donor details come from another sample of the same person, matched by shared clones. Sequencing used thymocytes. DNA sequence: TGTGCCAGCAGTTTAAGGCAGGGGGCGGATGAGCAGTTCTTC. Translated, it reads CASSLRQGADEQFF.